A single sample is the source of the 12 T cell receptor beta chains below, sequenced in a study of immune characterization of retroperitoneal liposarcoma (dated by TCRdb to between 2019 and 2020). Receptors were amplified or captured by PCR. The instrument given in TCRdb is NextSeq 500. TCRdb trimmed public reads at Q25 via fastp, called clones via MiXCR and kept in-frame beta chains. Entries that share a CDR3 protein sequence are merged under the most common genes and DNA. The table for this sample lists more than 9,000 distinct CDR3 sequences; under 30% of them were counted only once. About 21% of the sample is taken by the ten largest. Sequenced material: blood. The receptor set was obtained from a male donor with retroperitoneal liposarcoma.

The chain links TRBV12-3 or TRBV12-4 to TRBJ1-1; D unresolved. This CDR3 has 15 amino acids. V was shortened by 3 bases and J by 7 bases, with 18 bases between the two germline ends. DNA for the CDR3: TGTGCCAGCAGTTTGGGTCCGGGGAGTGAGAGTGAAGCTTTCTTT. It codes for CASSLGPGSESEAFF.

The CDR3 region is CASSEHRGGTSGSLRYNEQFF. CDR3 sequence (DNA): TGTGCCAGCAGTGAACACAGGGGAGGGACTAGCGGGAGCTTACGTTACAATGAGCAGTTCTTC. V and J are TRBV6-1 and TRBJ2-1; 14 positions match TRBD2. J lost 4 bases, V lost 2 bases, and 16 bases had no gene match. The CDR3 covers 21 residues. CDR1 is MNHNS, CDR2 SASEGT, per germline.

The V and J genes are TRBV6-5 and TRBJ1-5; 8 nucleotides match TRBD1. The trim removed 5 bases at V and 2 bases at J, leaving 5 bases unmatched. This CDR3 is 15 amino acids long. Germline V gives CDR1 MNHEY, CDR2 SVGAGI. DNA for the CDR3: TGTGCCAGCAGTCTGACAGGGGTCGGCAATCAGCCCCAGCATTTT. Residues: CASSLTGVGNQPQHF.

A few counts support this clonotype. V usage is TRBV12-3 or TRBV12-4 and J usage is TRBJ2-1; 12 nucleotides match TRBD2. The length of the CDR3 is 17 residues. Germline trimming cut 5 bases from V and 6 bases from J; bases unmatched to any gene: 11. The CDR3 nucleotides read TGTGCCAGCAGTCACCGAGGGGCTAGCGGGAGGGCCAATGAGCAGTTCTTC. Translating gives CASSHRGASGRANEQFF.

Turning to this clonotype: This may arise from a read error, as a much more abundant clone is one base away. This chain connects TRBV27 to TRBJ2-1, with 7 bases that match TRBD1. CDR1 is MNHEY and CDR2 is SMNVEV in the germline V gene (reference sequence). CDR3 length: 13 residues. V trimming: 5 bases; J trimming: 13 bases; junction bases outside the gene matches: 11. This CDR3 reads CASSRTGQETQFF. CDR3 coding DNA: TGTGCCAGCAGTAGGACAGGTCAAGAGACCCAGTTCTTC.

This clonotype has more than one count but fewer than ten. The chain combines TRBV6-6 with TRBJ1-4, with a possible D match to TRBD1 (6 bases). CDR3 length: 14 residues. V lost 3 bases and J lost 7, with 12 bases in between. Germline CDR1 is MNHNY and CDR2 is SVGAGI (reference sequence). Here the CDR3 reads CASSYIGGGEKLFF. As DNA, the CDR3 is TGTGCCAGCAGTTATATAGGGGGTGGTGAAAAACTGTTTTTT.

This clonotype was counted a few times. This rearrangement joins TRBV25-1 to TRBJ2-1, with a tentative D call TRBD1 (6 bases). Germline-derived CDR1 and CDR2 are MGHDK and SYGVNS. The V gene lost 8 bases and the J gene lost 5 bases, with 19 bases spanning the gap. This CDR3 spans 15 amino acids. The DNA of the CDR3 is TGTGCCAGCGCTGCGAAGTTGACAGGTAACAATGAGCAGTTCTTC. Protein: CASAAKLTGNNEQFF.

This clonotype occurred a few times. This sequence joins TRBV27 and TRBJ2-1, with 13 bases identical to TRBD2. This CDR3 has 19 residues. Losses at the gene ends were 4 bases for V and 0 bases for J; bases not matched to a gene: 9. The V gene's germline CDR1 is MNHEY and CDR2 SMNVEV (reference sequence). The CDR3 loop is CASSSRTSGGLSSYNEQFF. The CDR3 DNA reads TGTGCCAGCAGTTCAAGGACTAGCGGGGGTCTGAGCTCCTACAATGAGCAGTTCTTC.

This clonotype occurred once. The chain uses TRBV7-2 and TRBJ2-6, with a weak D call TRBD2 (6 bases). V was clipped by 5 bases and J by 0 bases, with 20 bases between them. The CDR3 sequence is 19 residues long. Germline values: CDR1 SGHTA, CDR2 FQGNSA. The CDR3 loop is CASSPVGGTVLSGANVLTF. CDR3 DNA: TGTGCCAGCAGCCCCGTTGGAGGGACGGTCCTCTCTGGGGCCAACGTCCTGACTTTC.

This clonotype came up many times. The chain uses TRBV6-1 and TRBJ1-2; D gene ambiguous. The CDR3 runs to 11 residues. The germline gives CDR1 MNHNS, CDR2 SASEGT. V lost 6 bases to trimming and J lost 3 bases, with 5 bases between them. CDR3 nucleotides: TGTGCCAGCAGAAGGGACTATGGCTACACCTTC. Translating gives CASRRDYGYTF.

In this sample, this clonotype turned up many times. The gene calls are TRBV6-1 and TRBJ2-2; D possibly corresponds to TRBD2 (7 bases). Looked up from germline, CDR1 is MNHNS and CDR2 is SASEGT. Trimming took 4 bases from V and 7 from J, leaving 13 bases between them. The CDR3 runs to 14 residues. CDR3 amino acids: CASSVGGGNGELFF. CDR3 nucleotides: TGTGCCAGCAGTGTAGGGGGGGGCAACGGGGAGCTGTTTTTT.

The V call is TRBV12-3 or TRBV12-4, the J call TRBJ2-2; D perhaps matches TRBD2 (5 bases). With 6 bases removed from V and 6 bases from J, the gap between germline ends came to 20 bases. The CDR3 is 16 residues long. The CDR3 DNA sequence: TGTGCCAGCAGCCCCGGGCCCATGGGGAGCGCCGGGGAGCTGTTTTTT. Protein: CASSPGPMGSAGELFF.